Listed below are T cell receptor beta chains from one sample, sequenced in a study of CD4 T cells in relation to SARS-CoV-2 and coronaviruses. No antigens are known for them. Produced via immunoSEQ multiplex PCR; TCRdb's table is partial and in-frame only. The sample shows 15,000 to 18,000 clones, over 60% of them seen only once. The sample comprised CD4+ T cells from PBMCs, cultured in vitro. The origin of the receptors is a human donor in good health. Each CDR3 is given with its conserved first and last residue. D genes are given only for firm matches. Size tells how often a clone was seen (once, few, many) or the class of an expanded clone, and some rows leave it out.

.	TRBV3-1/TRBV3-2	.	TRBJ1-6	TGTGCCAGCAGCCAAGTGGGGACCAATTCACCCCTCCACTTT	CASSQVGTNSPLHF
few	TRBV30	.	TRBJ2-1	TGTGCCTGGAACCTAGATACCTCCTACAATGAGCAGTTCTTC	CAWNLDTSYNEQFF
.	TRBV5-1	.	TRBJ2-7	TGCGCCAGCAGCTTGTCATTTGGGAACGAGCAGTACTTC	CASSLSFGNEQYF
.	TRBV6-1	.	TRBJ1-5	TGTGCCAGCAGTGAAGCGCTCGTCCTAAATCAGCCCCAGCATTTT	CASSEALVLNQPQHF
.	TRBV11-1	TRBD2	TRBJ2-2	TGTGCCAGCTGTAGCGGGAGTATGAACGGGGAGCTGTTTTTT	CASCSGSMNGELFF
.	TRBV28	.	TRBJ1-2	TGTGCCGGGGGGGGCAGGGCCACGGAGGGCTACACCTTC	CAGGGRATEGYTF
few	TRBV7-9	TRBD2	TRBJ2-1	TGTGCCAGCAGAATGGGACTAGCGTCCCCCAATGAGCAGTTCTTC	CASRMGLASPNEQFF
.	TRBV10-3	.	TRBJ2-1	TGTGCCATCAGTGAGTCGTCGACAGGACGGTCTGAGCAGTTCTTC	CAISESSTGRSEQFF
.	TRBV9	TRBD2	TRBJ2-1	TGTGCCAGCAGCGTAAGAATAGCGGGAGCCTATGAGCAGTTCTTC	CASSVRIAGAYEQFF
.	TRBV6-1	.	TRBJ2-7	TGTGCCAGCAGTGAGATGAGACCTAGCTACGAGCAGTACTTC	CASSEMRPSYEQYF
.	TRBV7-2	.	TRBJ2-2	TGTGCCAGCAGCTTAGCGGAGAGCTGGGGGACCGGGGAGCTGTTTTTT	CASSLAESWGTGELFF
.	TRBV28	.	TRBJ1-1	TGTGCCAGCAGTTTTCTCCCGTGGGGACCTGAGAACCTCCTGAACACTGAAGCTTTCTTT	CASSFLPWGPENLLNTEAFF
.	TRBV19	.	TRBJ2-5	TGTGCCAGTAGTATAGGCACAGGGCTTGAGACCCAGTACTTC	CASSIGTGLETQYF
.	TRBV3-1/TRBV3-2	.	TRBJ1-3	TGTGCCAGCAGCCAGAGGGGGGGAGATGGAAACACCATATATTTT	CASSQRGGDGNTIYF
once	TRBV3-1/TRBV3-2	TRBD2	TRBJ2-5	TGTGCCAGCAGCCCAAGCGGGAGGGAAGAGACCCAGTACTTC	CASSPSGREETQYF
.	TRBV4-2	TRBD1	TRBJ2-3	TGTGCCAGCAGCCAAGAAATTTCGGGACAGGGGGCGGCAGATACGCAGTATTTT	CASSQEISGQGAADTQYF
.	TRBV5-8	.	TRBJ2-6	TGTGCCAGCAGCCCCGCGGCAACAGTGCTGAACCTCTCTGGGGCCAACGTCCTGACTTTC	CASSPAATVLNLSGANVLTF
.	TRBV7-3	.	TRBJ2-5	TGTGCCAGCAGCTTAAACGGACTCGGCGAGACCCAGTACTTC	CASSLNGLGETQYF
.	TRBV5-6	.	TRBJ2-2	TGTGCCAGCAGCTTGGGACAGCTTTTCGCCGGGGAGCTGTTTTTT	CASSLGQLFAGELFF
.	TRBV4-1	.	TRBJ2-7	TGCGCCAGCAGCCAAGAATGGGGAGGGGGGTACGAGCAGTACTTC	CASSQEWGGGYEQYF
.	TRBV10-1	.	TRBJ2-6	TGCGCCACCTCCTCGGGAATTGGGGCCAACGTCCTGACTTTC	CATSSGIGANVLTF
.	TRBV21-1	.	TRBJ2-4	TGTGCCAGCAGCAAAAAGCGGACTAGCGGGAGGAGGCAGTACTTC	CASSKKRTSGRRQYF
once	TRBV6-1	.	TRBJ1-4	TGTGCCAGCAGTGAAGGGGTTCGGGAAAAACTGTTTTTT	CASSEGVREKLFF
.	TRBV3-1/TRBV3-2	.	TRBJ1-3	TGTGCCAGCAGCCAAGATATAAGTGGCGGGAGCTCTGGAAACACCATATATTTT	CASSQDISGGSSGNTIYF
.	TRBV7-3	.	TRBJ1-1	TGTGCCAGCAGCTTAGAGGGCGCGAACACTGAAGCTTTCTTT	CASSLEGANTEAFF
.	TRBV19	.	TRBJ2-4	TGTGCCAGTAGTCCCCCCCCAGATAGGGTTAACATTCAGTACTTC	CASSPPPDRVNIQYF
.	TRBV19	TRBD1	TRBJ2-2	TGTGCCAGTAGTATAACGGGACAGGGGAACACCGGGGAGCTGTTTTTT	CASSITGQGNTGELFF
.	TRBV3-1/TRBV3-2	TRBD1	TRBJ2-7	TGTGCCAGCAGCCAAGTGGGGGACAGGTCGTCCTACGAGCAGTACTTC	CASSQVGDRSSYEQYF
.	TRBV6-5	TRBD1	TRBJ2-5	TGTGCCAGCAGAAACGGAGACAGGGGAAAGACCCAGTACTTC	CASRNGDRGKTQYF
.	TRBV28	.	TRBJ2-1	TGTGCCAGCAGTTTTGTCGGTTTCGGGGCGGGATCGGATGAGCAGTTCTTC	CASSFVGFGAGSDEQFF
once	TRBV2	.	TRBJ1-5	TGTGCCAGCAGTGATAGTGGGGGCGGGCAGCCCCAGCATTTT	CASSDSGGGQPQHF
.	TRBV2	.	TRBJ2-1	TGTGCCAGCAGTCGGGACTCCAGAGTAGATGAGCAGTTCTTC	CASSRDSRVDEQFF
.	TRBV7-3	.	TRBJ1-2	TGTGCCAGCAGCAAGAACGGAAGGGACGGTGGCTACACCTTC	CASSKNGRDGGYTF
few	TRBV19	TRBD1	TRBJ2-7	TGTGCCAGTAGTATTGGCGGGACAGGGTCCTACGAGCAGTACTTC	CASSIGGTGSYEQYF
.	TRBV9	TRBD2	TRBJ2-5	TGTGCCAGCAGCGTAAATAGCGGGAGAAAAGAGACCCAGTACTTC	CASSVNSGRKETQYF
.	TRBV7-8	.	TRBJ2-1	TGTGCCAGCAGTCCATACCGGGTCGGGACATCTATCTACAATGAGCAGTTCTTC	CASSPYRVGTSIYNEQFF
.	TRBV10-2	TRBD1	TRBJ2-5	TGCGCCAGCAGTGAGTCCGACAGGGGGCCTGGGGAGACCCAGTACTTC	CASSESDRGPGETQYF
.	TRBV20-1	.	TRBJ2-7	TGCAGTGCTAGTCTTGCCTGGGACAACTCCTACGAGCAGTACTTC	CSASLAWDNSYEQYF
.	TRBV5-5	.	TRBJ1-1	TGTGCCAGCAGCCCCCTATGGGAGACTGAAGCTTTCTTT	CASSPLWETEAFF
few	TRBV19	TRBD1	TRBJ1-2	TGTGCCAGTATGCCGGGACAGGGCAACTATGGCTACACCTTC	CASMPGQGNYGYTF
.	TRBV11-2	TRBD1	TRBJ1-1	TGTGCCAGCAGTCATCCCAAAACAGGGGCCCCTGAAGCTTTCTTT	CASSHPKTGAPEAFF
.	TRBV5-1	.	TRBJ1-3	TGCGCCAGCACGTCGACGGACGGAAACACCATATATTTT	CASTSTDGNTIYF
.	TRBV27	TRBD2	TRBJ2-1	TGTGCCAGCAGTTTTCCGGGACTAGCGGGCAATGAGCAGTTCTTC	CASSFPGLAGNEQFF
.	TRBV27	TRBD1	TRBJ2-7	TGTGCCAGCAGGCCGGGACAGGGGGCGAACGAGCAGTACTTC	CASRPGQGANEQYF
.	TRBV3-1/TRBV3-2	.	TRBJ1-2	TGTGCCAGCAGCCAAGACATCAACTATGGCTACACCTTC	CASSQDINYGYTF
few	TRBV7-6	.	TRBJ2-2	TGTGCCAGCAGCTTAGGGATGTCGGGACACACCGGGGAGCTGTTTTTT	CASSLGMSGHTGELFF
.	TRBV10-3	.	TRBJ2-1	TGTGCCATCAGGTCAACAGGGAGTAGCAATGAGCAGTTCTTC	CAIRSTGSSNEQFF